Described below is a single T cell receptor (beta chain) sequence and its context. The antigen is undetermined. The sample originates from a study of cytomegalovirus exposure and HLA in healthy donors. Broader study findings: CMV antigen specificity was confirmed in vitro for a few CMV-associated chains.

This CDR3 contains 12 residues. V was trimmed by 7 bases and J by 5 bases, leaving 11 bases between them. In germline, CDR1 is SNHLY, CDR2 FYNNEI. The PCR employed 60 Vbeta primers together with 13 Jbeta primers. Assay used: immunoSEQ multiplex PCR; TCRdb lists only in-frame clones, some missing. Altogether approximately 170,000 clones are present, about 80% being singletons, with the ten largest covering about a tenth. The sample was PBMCs. This TCR came from a man aged 18 to 29 in good health and CMV-seropositive. V gene TRBV2 combines with J gene TRBJ2-5; D is perhaps TRBD1 (5 bases). The DNA of the CDR3 is TGTGCCAGCACGGGCAGGGTGGAGACCCAGTACTTC. Translation: CASTGRVETQYF.